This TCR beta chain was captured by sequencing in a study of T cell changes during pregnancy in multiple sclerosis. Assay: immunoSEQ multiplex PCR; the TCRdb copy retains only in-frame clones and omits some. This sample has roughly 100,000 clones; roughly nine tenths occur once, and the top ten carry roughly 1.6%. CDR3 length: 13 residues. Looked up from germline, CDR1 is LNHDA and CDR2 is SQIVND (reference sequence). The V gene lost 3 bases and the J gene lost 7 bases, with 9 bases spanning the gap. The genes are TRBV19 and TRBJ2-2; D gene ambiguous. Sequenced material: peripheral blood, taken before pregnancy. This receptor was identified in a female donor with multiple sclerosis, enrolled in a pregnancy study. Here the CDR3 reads CASSMQVVGELFF. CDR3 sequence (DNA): TGTGCCAGTAGTATGCAGGTCGTCGGGGAGCTGTTTTTT.